The entry below gives a single T cell receptor beta chain sequence along with its context. Its antigen is still unknown. Only in-frame clones appear in the TCRdb table, and some are missing; sequencing was by immunoSEQ multiplex PCR. Seen here are 1 million to 1.3 million clones, 70% to 80% observed once, and the top ten hold roughly 0.62%. CDR1 is SGDLS and CDR2 is YYNGEE in the germline V gene. V shed 3 bases and J 4 bases; nucleotides not matched to a gene: 8. This CDR3 has 15 residues. The entry originates in a study of shared clonotypes between healthy human individuals. Study findings and constraints: Non-shared clonotypes had lower generation probabilities than those shared by all four donors.

There were only Caucasian adults among the donors, and all lived in Nashville, Tennessee. The TCR sequence derives from a man between 18 and 35 years old in good health. Some clones in this sample may be carry-over from other donors' samples. The chain combines TRBV9 with TRBJ2-3; TRBD2 matches 7 bases. The sequencing sample was made of memory CD4+ T cells from PBMCs. Subset defined: CD45RA-negative fraction. The CDR3 is CASSARESGADTQYF. The CDR3 nucleotides are TGTGCCAGCAGCGCGCGGGAGTCCGGCGCAGATACGCAGTATTTT.